This passage covers 13 T cell receptor beta chains from one sample sequenced in a study of blood T cell repertoires in COVID-19. Using immunoSEQ multiplex PCR, the repertoire was profiled, and TCRdb retains in-frame clones only, with some absent. Of 300,000 to 450,000 clones in the sample, more than 70% were seen once. Specimen: peripheral blood. The origin of the receptors is a woman aged 55 to 70 with COVID-19, enrolled during active disease.

The rearrangement uses TRBV7-3 and TRBJ1-4, with D uncertain. V dropped 6 bases and J dropped 5 bases, with 13 bases sitting between them. Per germline, CDR1 SGHTA and CDR2 FQGTGA. The CDR3 is made up of 14 amino acids. CDR3 sequence (DNA): TGTGCCAGCAGATATATATGGAGAAATGAAAAACTGTTTTTT. Protein: CASRYIWRNEKLFF.

The CDR3 region has the DNA TGTGCCAGCAGTAGGGGGTCTGGGGGTCCCTACGAGCAGTACTTC. Its protein is CASSRGSGGPYEQYF. The chain is built from TRBV6-5 and TRBJ2-7, with a tentative D call TRBD1 (6 bases). The germline CDR1 and CDR2 sequences are MNHEY and SVGAGI. V lost 5 bases to trimming and J lost 2 bases, with 16 bases between them. The CDR3 has 15 residues.

This clone has at least ten counts. The rearrangement links TRBV2 to TRBJ2-7, with TRBD1 matching 7 bases. The CDR3 runs 13 residues. With V trimmed by 5 bases and J by 1 base, 2 bases remained unmatched. CDR1 SNHLY and CDR2 FYNNEI come from the germline V gene. The CDR3 bases are TGTGCCAGCAGTATGGGACAGTCCTACGAGCAGTACTTC. Amino acids: CASSMGQSYEQYF.

The chain links TRBV18 to TRBJ2-7; TRBD2 might be the D (7 bases). Looked up from germline, CDR1 is KGHSH and CDR2 is LQKENI. CDR3 size: 14 residues. Between the trimmed V and J ends, which lost 3 bases and 2 bases, there was a span of 11 bases. Here the CDR3 DNA reads TGTGCCAGCTCACCCCAAGGGGGGGCCTACGAGCAGTACTTC. Translating gives CASSPQGGAYEQYF.

This chain uses TRBV5-1 with TRBJ1-1; 11 bases fit TRBD1. The CDR3 contains 15 residues. The trim removed 3 bases at V and 7 bases at J, leaving 8 bases unmatched. Germline CDR1 is SGHRS and CDR2 is YFSETQ. Here the CDR3 reads CASSSSGQGAHEAFF. The CDR3, as DNA: TGCGCCAGCAGCTCTTCAGGACAGGGGGCACATGAAGCTTTCTTT.

V and J are TRBV6-7 and TRBJ2-7, with 9 bases that match TRBD1. TRBV6-7 is an ORF, with its function uncertain. CDR3 length: 14 residues. Germline trimming cut 6 bases from V and 3 bases from J; bases unmatched to any gene: 6. CDR3: CASSLDRGNYEQYF. CDR3 bases: TGTGCCAGCAGCCTGGACAGGGGTAACTACGAGCAGTACTTC.

The rearrangement joins TRBV2 to TRBJ1-2; D is possibly TRBD1 (5 bases). CDR3 length: 15 amino acids. CDR1 and CDR2 from the germline V gene are SNHLY and FYNNEI. V was cut by 2 bases and J by 0 bases, with 10 bases left in between. The DNA for the CDR3 is TGTGCCAGCAGTGAAAACAGGCCGACTAACTATGGCTACACCTTC. This encodes CASSENRPTNYGYTF.

The V gene is TRBV4-1, the J gene TRBJ2-1; no definite D call. The V end lost 3 bases, the J end lost 4 bases, and 10 bases lay between the germline ends. Germline values: CDR1 MGHRA, CDR2 YSYEKL. The CDR3 runs 14 residues. The CDR3: CASSQHKQYNEQFF. The CDR3 DNA reads as TGCGCCAGCAGCCAGCATAAACAATACAATGAGCAGTTCTTC.

This chain connects TRBV6-1 to TRBJ1-2; the D gene is possibly TRBD1 (5 bases). CDR1 and CDR2 (germline): MNHNS, SASEGT. Deletions cut 2 bases from V and 8 bases from J, with 21 bases between. The CDR3 length is 16 residues. The CDR3 DNA is TGTGCCAGCAGTGAATGGTCCCTCGGGGGTACTAGGGGCTACACCTTC. Translating gives CASSEWSLGGTRGYTF.

The chain links TRBV10-2 to TRBJ2-1, with a possible D match to TRBD1 (5 bases). The CDR3 consists of 16 residues. V was cut by 3 bases and J by 6 bases, with 18 bases left in between. The germline gives CDR1 WSHSY, CDR2 SAAADI. CDR3 sequence: CASSDPDSEVRNEQFF. The CDR3 coding sequence is TGCGCCAGCAGTGATCCTGACAGCGAAGTCCGCAATGAGCAGTTCTTC.

This chain connects TRBV5-1 to TRBJ1-5, with 7 bases that match TRBD1. Germline CDR1 is SGHRS and CDR2 is YFSETQ. The CDR3 runs to 16 residues. Losses at the gene ends were 4 bases for V and 2 bases for J; bases not matched to a gene: 9. CDR3 in amino acids: CASSQGDRVGNQPQHF. For the CDR3, the DNA is TGCGCCAGCAGCCAGGGGGACCGGGTGGGCAATCAGCCCCAGCATTTT. The complete variable domain, with remaining parts taken from reference TRBV5-1 and TRBJ1-5, reads KAGVTQTPRYLIKTRGQQVTLSCSPISGHRSVSWYQQTPGQGLQFLFEYFSETQRNKGNFPGRFSGRQFSNSRSEMNVSTLELGDSALYLCASSQGDRVGNQPQHFGDGTRLSIL.

V gene TRBV7-9 combines with J gene TRBJ1-4, with 8 bases identical to TRBD1. The CDR3 is 16 residues long. The V gene's germline CDR1 is SEHNR and CDR2 FQNEAQ (reference sequence). Germline trimming cut 5 bases from V and 3 bases from J; bases unmatched to any gene: 8. CDR3 residues: CASSIRDRRSNEKLFF. CDR3 in DNA: TGTGCCAGCAGCATCCGGGACAGGAGATCTAATGAAAAACTGTTTTTT.

The chain employs TRBV11-2 and TRBJ1-4; D is possibly TRBD1 (5 bases). Germline CDR1 SGHAT, CDR2 FQNNGV. V was cut by 0 bases and J by 8 bases, with 16 bases left in between. The CDR3 contains 16 residues. The CDR3 nucleotides read TGTGCCAGCAGCTTAGATCTTCCAGGTGCAGGGGAAAAACTGTTTTTT. Translating gives CASSLDLPGAGEKLFF.